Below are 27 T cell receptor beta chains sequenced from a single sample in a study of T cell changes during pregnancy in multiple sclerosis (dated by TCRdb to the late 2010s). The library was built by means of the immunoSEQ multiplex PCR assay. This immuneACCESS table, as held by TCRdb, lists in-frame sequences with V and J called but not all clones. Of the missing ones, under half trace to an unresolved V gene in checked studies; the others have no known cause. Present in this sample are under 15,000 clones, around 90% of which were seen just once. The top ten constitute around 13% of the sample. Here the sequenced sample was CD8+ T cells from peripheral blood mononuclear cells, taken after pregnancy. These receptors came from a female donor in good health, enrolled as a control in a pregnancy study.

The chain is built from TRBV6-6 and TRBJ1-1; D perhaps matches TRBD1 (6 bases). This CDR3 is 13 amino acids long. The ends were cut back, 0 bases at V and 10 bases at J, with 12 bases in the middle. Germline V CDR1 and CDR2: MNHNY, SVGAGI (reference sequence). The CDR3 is CASSYSTGQSAFF. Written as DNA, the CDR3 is TGTGCCAGCAGTTACTCGACAGGACAGTCAGCTTTCTTT.

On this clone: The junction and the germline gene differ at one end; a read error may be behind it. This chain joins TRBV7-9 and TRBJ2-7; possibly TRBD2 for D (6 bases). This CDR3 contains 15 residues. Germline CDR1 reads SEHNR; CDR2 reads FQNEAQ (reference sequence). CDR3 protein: CASSQVADYSYEQYF. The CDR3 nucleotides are TGCGCCAGCAGCCAAGTAGCGGACTACTCCTACGAGCAGTACTTC.

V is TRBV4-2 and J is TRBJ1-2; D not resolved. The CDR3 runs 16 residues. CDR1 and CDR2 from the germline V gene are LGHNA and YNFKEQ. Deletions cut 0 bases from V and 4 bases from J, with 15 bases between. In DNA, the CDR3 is TGTGCCAGCAGCCAAGAACGAGAGGATTGGATCTATGGCTACACCTTC. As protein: CASSQEREDWIYGYTF.

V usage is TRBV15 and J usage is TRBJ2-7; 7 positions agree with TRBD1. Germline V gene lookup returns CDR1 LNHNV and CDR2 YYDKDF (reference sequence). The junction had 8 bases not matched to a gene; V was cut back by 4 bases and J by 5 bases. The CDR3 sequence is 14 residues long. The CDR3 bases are TGTGCCACCAGCACCGAGTTAGGGGGCCACGAGCAGTACTTC. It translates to CATSTELGGHEQYF.

The CDR3 DNA follows: TGTGCCAGCAGTTGGACAGGGGCAGGCTATGGCTACACCTTC. This sequence encodes CASSWTGAGYGYTF. The chain recombines TRBV27 with TRBJ1-2; 9 nucleotides align to TRBD1. Germline CDR1 reads MNHEY; CDR2 reads SMNVEV (reference sequence). The V gene end was trimmed by 4 bases and the J gene end by 4 bases; junction bases not matched to a gene: 4. The CDR3 runs to 14 residues.

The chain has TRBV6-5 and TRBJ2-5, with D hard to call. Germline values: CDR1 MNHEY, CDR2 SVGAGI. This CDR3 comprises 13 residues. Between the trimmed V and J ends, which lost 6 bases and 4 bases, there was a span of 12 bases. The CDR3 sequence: CASSRLGGETQYF. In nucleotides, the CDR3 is TGTGCCAGCAGCCGCCTCGGTGGAGAGACCCAGTACTTC.

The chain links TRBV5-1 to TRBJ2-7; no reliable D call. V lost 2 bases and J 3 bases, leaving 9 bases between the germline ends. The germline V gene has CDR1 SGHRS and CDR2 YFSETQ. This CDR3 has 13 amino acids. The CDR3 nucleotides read TGCGCCAGCAGCTTTCGGAGTAGCTACGAGCAGTACTTC. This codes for CASSFRSSYEQYF.

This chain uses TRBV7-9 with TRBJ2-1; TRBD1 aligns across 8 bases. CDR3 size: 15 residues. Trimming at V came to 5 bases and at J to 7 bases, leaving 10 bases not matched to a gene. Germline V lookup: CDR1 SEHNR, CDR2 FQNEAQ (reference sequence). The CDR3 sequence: CASSPIAQGGNEQFF. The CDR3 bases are TGTGCCAGCAGCCCGATCGCACAGGGGGGAAATGAGCAGTTCTTC.

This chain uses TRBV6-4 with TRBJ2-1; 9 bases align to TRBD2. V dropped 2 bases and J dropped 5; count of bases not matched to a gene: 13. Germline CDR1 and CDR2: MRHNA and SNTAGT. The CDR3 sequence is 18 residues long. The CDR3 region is CASSDKNPLAGDDNEQFF. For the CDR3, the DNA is TGTGCCAGCAGTGACAAAAACCCCTTAGCGGGGGACGACAATGAGCAGTTCTTC.

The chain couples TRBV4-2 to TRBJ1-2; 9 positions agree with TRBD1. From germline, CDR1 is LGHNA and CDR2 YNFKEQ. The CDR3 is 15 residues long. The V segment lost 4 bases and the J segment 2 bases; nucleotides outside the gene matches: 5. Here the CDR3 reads CASSPRQGENYGYTF. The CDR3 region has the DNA TGTGCCAGCAGCCCCCGACAGGGGGAAAACTATGGCTACACCTTC.

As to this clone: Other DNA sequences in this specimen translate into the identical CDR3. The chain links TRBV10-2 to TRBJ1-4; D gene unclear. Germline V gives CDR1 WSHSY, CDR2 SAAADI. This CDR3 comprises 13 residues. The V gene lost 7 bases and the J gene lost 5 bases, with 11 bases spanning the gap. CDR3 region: CASTGHLNEKLFF. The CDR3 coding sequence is TGCGCCAGCACTGGTCACTTAAATGAAAAACTGTTTTTT.

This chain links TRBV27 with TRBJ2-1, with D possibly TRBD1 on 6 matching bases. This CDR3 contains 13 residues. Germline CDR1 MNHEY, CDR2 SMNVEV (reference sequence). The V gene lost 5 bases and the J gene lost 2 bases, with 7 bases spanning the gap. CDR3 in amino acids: CASSTGTYNEQFF. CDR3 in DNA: TGTGCCAGCAGTACAGGGACCTACAATGAGCAGTTCTTC.

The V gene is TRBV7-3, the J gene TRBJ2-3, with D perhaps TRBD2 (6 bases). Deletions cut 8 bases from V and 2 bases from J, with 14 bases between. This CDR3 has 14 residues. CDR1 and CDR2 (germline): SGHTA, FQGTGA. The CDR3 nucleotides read TGTGCCAGCTCTAATGGGGGGACCACAGATACGCAGTATTTT. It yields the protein CASSNGGTTDTQYF.

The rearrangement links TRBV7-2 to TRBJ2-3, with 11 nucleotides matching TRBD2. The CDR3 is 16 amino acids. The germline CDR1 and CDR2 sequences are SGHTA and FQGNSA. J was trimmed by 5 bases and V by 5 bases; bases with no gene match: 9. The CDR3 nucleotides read TGTGCCAGCAGCCCTAGCGGGAGGTCTTTCGTAGATACGCAGTATTTT. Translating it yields CASSPSGRSFVDTQYF.

CDR3 coding DNA: TGTGCCACCAGCAGAGGGGCAGGTGAAACCGGGGAGCTGTTTTTT. As protein: CATSRGAGETGELFF. The V gene is TRBV15, the J gene TRBJ2-2; D is uncertain. The germline V gene has CDR1 LNHNV and CDR2 YYDKDF (reference sequence). The CDR3 consists of 15 residues. V gave up 1 base and J gave up 5 bases, with 11 bases separating them.

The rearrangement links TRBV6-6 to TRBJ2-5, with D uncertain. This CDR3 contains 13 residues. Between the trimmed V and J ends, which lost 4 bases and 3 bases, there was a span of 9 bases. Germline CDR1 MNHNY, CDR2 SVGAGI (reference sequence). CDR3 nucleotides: TGTGCCAGCAGTTTGAGAGAGGAAGAGACCCAGTACTTC. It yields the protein CASSLREEETQYF.

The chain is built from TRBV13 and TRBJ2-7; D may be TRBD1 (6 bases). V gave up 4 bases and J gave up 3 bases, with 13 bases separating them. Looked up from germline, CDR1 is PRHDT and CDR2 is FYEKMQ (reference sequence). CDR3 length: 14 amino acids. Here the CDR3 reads CASSSQGGDYEQYF. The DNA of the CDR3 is TGTGCCAGCAGCTCACAGGGTGGAGACTACGAGCAGTACTTC.

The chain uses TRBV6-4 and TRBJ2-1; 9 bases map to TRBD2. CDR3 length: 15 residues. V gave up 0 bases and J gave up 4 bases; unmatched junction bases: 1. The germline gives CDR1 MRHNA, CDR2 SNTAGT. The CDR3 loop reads CASSDSAGGYNEQFF. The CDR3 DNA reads TGTGCCAGCAGTGACTCTGCGGGGGGGTACAATGAGCAGTTCTTC.

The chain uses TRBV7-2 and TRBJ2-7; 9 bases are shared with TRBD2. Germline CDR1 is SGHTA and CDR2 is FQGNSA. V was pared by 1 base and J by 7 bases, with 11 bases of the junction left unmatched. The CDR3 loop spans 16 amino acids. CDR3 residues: CASSLVRAGGLYEQYF. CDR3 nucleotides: TGTGCCAGCAGCTTAGTCCGAGCGGGAGGACTTTATGAGCAGTACTTC.

The DNA for the CDR3 is TGTGCCAGTAGTATTGGGACAGGGGTAGGCTACACCTTC. This codes for CASSIGTGVGYTF. The chain recombines TRBV19 with TRBJ1-2; 10 bases agree with TRBD1. In germline, CDR1 is LNHDA, CDR2 SQIVND (reference sequence). J was trimmed by 8 bases and V by 3 bases; bases with no gene match: 3. The CDR3 contains 13 residues.

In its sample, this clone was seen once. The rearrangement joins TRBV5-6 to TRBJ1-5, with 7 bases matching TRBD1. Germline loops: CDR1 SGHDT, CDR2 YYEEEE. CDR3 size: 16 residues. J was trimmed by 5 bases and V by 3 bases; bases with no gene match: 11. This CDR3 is CASSSAGQGVDQPQHF. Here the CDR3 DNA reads TGTGCCAGCAGCTCCGCGGGGCAGGGGGTCGATCAGCCCCAGCATTTT.

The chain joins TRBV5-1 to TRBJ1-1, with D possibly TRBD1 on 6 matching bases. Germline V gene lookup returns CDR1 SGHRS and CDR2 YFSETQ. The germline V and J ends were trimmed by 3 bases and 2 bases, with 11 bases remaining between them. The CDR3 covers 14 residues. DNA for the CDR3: TGCGCCAGCAGCTGGACCGGGACAAACACTGAAGCTTTCTTT. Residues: CASSWTGTNTEAFF.

The CDR3 is CASSLQGQSLYEQYF. In DNA, the CDR3 is TGTGCCAGCAGCTTACAAGGACAGAGCCTCTACGAGCAGTACTTC. This sequence joins TRBV7-9 and TRBJ2-7, with a weak D call TRBD1 (6 bases). Germline loops: CDR1 SEHNR, CDR2 FQNEAQ (reference sequence). This CDR3 contains 15 residues. Trimming shortened V by 2 bases and J by 3 bases, and 14 bases separated the two germline ends.

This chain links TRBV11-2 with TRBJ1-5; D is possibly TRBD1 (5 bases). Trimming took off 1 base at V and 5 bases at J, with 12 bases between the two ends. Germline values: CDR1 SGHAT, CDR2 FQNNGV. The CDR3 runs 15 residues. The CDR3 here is CASSLGGRWDQPQHF. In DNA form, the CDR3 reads TGTGCCAGCAGCTTAGGGGGCAGGTGGGATCAGCCCCAGCATTTT.

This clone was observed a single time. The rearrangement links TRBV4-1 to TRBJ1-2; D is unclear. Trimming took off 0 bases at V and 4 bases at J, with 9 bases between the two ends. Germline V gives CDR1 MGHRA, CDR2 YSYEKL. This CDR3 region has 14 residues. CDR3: CASSQDLSFYGYTF. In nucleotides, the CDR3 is TGCGCCAGCAGCCAAGATCTTAGCTTCTATGGCTACACCTTC.

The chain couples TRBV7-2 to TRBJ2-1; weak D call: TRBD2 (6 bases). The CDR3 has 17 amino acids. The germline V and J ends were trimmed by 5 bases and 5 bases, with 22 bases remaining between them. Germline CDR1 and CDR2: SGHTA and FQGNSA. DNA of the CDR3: TGTGCCAGCAGCCCAAGGCTCCCTAGCGTCGTCCACAATGAGCAGTTCTTC. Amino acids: CASSPRLPSVVHNEQFF.

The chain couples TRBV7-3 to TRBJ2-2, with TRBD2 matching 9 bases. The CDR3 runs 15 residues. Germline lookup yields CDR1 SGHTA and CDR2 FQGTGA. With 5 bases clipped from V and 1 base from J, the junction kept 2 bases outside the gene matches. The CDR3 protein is CASSPSGMNTGELFF. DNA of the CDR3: TGTGCCAGCAGCCCTAGCGGGATGAACACCGGGGAGCTGTTTTTT. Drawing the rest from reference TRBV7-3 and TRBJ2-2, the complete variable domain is GAGVSQTPSNKVTEKGKYVELRCDPISGHTALYWYRQSLGQGPEFLIYFQGTGAADDSGLPNDRFFAVRPEGSVSTLKIQRTERGDSAVYLCASSPSGMNTGELFFGEGSRLTVL.